This is a list of T cell receptor beta chains from one sample in a study of response to subunit inactivated influenza vaccine. TCRdb re-derived calls from the RT-PCR reads in MiXCR, one entry per CDR3 protein. The repertoire holds hundreds of thousands of distinct CDR3 sequences, with around 8% as singletons. The input for sequencing was PBMCs from blood, taken less than 30 months after vaccination. These receptors were taken from a man aged 50-75 years who received an inactivated influenza vaccine. Both conserved end residues are part of each CDR3. A D gene is named only where the DNA matches it firmly. Clone size appears in some rows only: once, few, many, or a class for an expanded clone.

d_call	clone_size	v_call	j_call	cdr3_nt	cdr3_aa
TRBD2	few	TRBV20-1	TRBJ2-7	TGCAGTGCTAGAGATGGGATGGTACTAGCGGGAGGGCCGATCTACGAGCAGTACTTC	CSARDGMVLAGGPIYEQYF
TRBD1	few	TRBV18	TRBJ2-7	TGTGCCAGCTCACGGGGACAGCGAAGTACCTACGAGCAGTACTTC	CASSRGQRSTYEQYF
TRBD2	NA	TRBV24-1	TRBJ2-1	TGTGCCACCAGTGAACTAGCGACCAATGAGCAGTTCTTC	CATSELATNEQFF
TRBD1	few	TRBV9	TRBJ2-7	TGTGCCAGCAGCGTATTGGGGGACAGTTCCTACGAGCAGTACTTC	CASSVLGDSSYEQYF
NA	NA	TRBV6-2/TRBV6-3	TRBJ1-2	TGTGCCAACAAATATGAGTGGCACCACACTGGAAATGGCTACACCTTC	CANKYEWHHTGNGYTF
TRBD2	NA	TRBV10-3	TRBJ2-7	TGTGCCATCAGTGAACCCGCCAAAACTAGCGGGAGGCAGTACTTC	CAISEPAKTSGRQYF
NA	NA	TRBV9	TRBJ1-1	TGTGCCAGCAGCGTAGAGGGGTCCAGTGAAGCTTTCTTT	CASSVEGSSEAFF
TRBD1	NA	TRBV20-1	TRBJ1-5	TGCAGTGCAGGCGGGACAGCTAATCAGCCCCAGCATTTT	CSAGGTANQPQHF
TRBD1	many	TRBV13	TRBJ2-7	TGTGCCAGCAACCAGGACAGGGCGGGAGAGCAGTACTTC	CASNQDRAGEQYF
NA	NA	TRBV5-6	TRBJ2-2	TGTGCCAGCAGCTTGGGGTGGGCCTTAAAGTCGAACACCGGGGAGCTGTTTTTT	CASSLGWALKSNTGELFF
NA	NA	TRBV7-2	TRBJ2-4	TGTGCCAGCTCCCAAACCAGGGTAGCCAAAAACATTCAGTACTTC	CASSQTRVAKNIQYF
NA	few	TRBV5-6	TRBJ2-7	TGTGCCAGCAGCTTGCAGGGTCCCACCTACGAGCAGTACTTC	CASSLQGPTYEQYF
TRBD1	few	TRBV5-4	TRBJ2-7	TGTGCCAGCAGCGAGGACAGGTCCTACGAGCAGTACTTC	CASSEDRSYEQYF
NA	NA	TRBV20-1	TRBJ1-1	TGCAGTGCTAGAGGCCCGTCCTTTATCACCAACACTGAAGCTTTCTTT	CSARGPSFITNTEAFF
NA	NA	TRBV4-1	TRBJ1-4	TGCGCCAGCAGCCAAGAGGCCGGGCACAATGAAAAACTGTTTTTT	CASSQEAGHNEKLFF
NA	NA	TRBV7-2	TRBJ1-2	TGTGCCAGCAGCGCGGACGGCTATGGCTACACCTTC	CASSADGYGYTF
TRBD2	few	TRBV5-4	TRBJ2-2	TGTGCCAGCAGCTTATTCGAGCGGGAGGCCGGGGAGCTGTTTTTT	CASSLFEREAGELFF
TRBD1	few	TRBV10-2	TRBJ1-2	TGCGCCAGCAGTGAGGCCGCGACAGGGGCGTGGGGCTACACCTTC	CASSEAATGAWGYTF
NA	many	TRBV7-6	TRBJ2-2	TGTGCCAGCAACCAAGGCGCCGGGGAGCTGTTTTTT	CASNQGAGELFF
NA	many	TRBV12-3/TRBV12-4	TRBJ2-1	TGTGCCAGCAGTTTAGCCGGGGGGCCAAGGAATGAGCAGTTCTTC	CASSLAGGPRNEQFF
NA	many	TRBV10-3	TRBJ2-3	TGTGCCATCAGTGAGGCCATAACTGGCACAGATACGCAGTATTTT	CAISEAITGTDTQYF
TRBD1	NA	TRBV29-1	TRBJ2-5	TGCAGCGTACGAGCCCTAAACAGGGGACCCCTCGTGGACCAGTACTTC	CSVRALNRGPLVDQYF
NA	NA	TRBV6-1	TRBJ1-5	TGTGCCAGCAGTGAAGCGGGGGCGGTAGCTTCTCGGGGGCATTTT	CASSEAGAVASRGHF
NA	many	TRBV5-5	TRBJ2-1	TGTGCCAGCAGCTTGGCCGGAAATTACAATGAGCAGTTCTTC	CASSLAGNYNEQFF
NA	NA	TRBV7-2	TRBJ2-7	TGTGCCAGCAGCTCTAGCCCTCCGAACGAGCAGTACTTC	CASSSSPPNEQYF
TRBD2	NA	TRBV20-1	TRBJ2-5	TGCAGTGTCATAGCGGGGGTGGAGACCCAGTACTTC	CSVIAGVETQYF
NA	NA	TRBV9	TRBJ2-3	TGTGCCAGCAGCGTAGAGAGGGCAGATACGCAGTATTTT	CASSVERADTQYF
TRBD2	NA	TRBV4-1	TRBJ2-2	TGCGCCAGCAGCCAAGAGGCTAGCGGGGGGGCCGTCGTCGGGGAGCTGTTTTTT	CASSQEASGGAVVGELFF
TRBD1	NA	TRBV28	TRBJ1-5	TGTGCCAGCAGAGAGGGACAGGGGGAACGTCAGCCCCAGCATTTT	CASREGQGERQPQHF
TRBD1	NA	TRBV7-2	TRBJ1-5	TGTGCCAGCAGCCGGACCTGGGACAGGGCACAGCCCCAGCATTTT	CASSRTWDRAQPQHF
TRBD2	NA	TRBV7-2	TRBJ2-3	TGTGCCAGCAGCGTTCTGTGGACTAGCGGGGGTATGGATACGCAGTATTTT	CASSVLWTSGGMDTQYF
TRBD2	NA	TRBV7-8	TRBJ2-1	TGTGCCAGCAGCTCAGGACTAGCGTGGGGTGAGCAGTTCTTC	CASSSGLAWGEQFF
NA	few	TRBV5-1	TRBJ2-7	TGCGCCAGCGGAGGGGGGTCGTCCTACGAGCAGTACTTC	CASGGGSSYEQYF
NA	NA	TRBV7-9	TRBJ1-4	TGTGCCAGCAGCTTAAGAGGGTGGGACACACGTGAAAAACTGTTTTTT	CASSLRGWDTREKLFF
TRBD1	few	TRBV20-1	TRBJ1-6	TGCAGTGCTGAAGACACCGGGACAGGGAATTCACCCCTCCACTTT	CSAEDTGTGNSPLHF
NA	few	TRBV12-3/TRBV12-4	TRBJ1-2	TGTGCCAGCAGTTTAGGATTGAATGGCTACACCTTC	CASSLGLNGYTF
NA	few	TRBV25-1	TRBJ1-4	TGTGCCAGCAGGTGGGGGGCTGAAGAAAAACTGTTTTTT	CASRWGAEEKLFF
NA	many	TRBV7-2	TRBJ2-1	TGTGCCAGCAGAACGCTGGGGGATGAGCAGTTCTTC	CASRTLGDEQFF
NA	NA	TRBV29-1	TRBJ2-5	TGCAGCGCAGGGACCGTGTACCAAGAGACCCAGTACTTC	CSAGTVYQETQYF
NA	many	TRBV7-2	TRBJ2-7	TGTGCCAGCAGCGGAAATAGGGGGGCCTACGAGCAGTACTTC	CASSGNRGAYEQYF
NA	many	TRBV3-1	TRBJ1-2	TGTGCCAGCAGCTCTTCCGGGACACTTCTCGACTATGGCTACACCTTC	CASSSSGTLLDYGYTF
NA	NA	TRBV6-2/TRBV6-3	TRBJ2-1	TGTGCCAGCAGTTACTCGAGGCTCAGGGATTTTCTGGGCAATGAGCAGTTCTTC	CASSYSRLRDFLGNEQFF
NA	NA	TRBV7-2	TRBJ2-2	TGTGCCAGCAGCTTGCTCGGATCCTCCGCCGGGGAGCTGTTTTTT	CASSLLGSSAGELFF
TRBD1	NA	TRBV20-1	TRBJ1-1	TGCAGTGCTAGGGGACAGGGGGAACGGACTGAAGCTTTCTTT	CSARGQGERTEAFF
TRBD1	few	TRBV6-1	TRBJ1-2	TGTGCCAGCAGTGAAGCAGCCGGGACAGGGGCGAGGTATGGCTACACCTTC	CASSEAAGTGARYGYTF
TRBD1	few	TRBV28	TRBJ2-7	TGTGCCAGCAGACCGACAGGGGCAGGGTACGAGCAGTACTTC	CASRPTGAGYEQYF
NA	many	TRBV4-2	TRBJ2-3	TGTGCCAGCAGCCAAGATACCGGGGGGCAAGATACGCAGTATTTT	CASSQDTGGQDTQYF
NA	few	TRBV5-6	TRBJ1-3	TGTGCCAGCAGCTTCTTGGTGCCGGACACCATATATTTT	CASSFLVPDTIYF
NA	few	TRBV29-1	TRBJ2-7	TGCAGCGTTTTCGGAATACGGTCGTACGAGCAGTACTTC	CSVFGIRSYEQYF